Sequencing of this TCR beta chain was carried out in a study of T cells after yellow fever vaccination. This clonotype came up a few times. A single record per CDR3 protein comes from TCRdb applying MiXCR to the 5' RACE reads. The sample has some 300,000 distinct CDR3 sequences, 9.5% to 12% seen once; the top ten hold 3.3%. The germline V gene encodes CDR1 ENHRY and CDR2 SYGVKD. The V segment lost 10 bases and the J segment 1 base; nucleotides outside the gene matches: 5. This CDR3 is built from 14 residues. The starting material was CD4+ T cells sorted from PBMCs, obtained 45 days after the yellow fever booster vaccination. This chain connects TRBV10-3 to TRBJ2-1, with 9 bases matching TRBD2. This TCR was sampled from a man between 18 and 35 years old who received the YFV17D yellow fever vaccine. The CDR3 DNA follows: TGTGCCACCGAGCGGGGGGAATCCTACAATGAGCAGTTCTTC. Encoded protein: CATERGESYNEQFF.